Presented here are 10 T cell receptor beta chains from one specimen sequenced in a study of blood T cell repertoires in COVID-19. The protocol was immunoSEQ multiplex PCR, while the TCRdb copy is restricted to in-frame clones and leaves out a portion. The sample lists more than 65,000 clones, roughly 80% seen once, with about 15% in the top ten. Sequencing input: peripheral blood. The source of these receptors is a man between 60 and 75 years old with acute or convalescent COVID-19.

The CDR3 here is CASSQGGNTEAFF. CDR3 coding DNA: TGTGCCAGCAGCCAAGGAGGAAACACTGAAGCTTTCTTT. V and J are TRBV3-1 (or the pseudogene TRBV3-2) and TRBJ1-1; no clear D gene. This CDR3 is 13 amino acids long. V was clipped by 1 base and J by 2 bases, with 5 bases between them. Germline-derived CDR1 and CDR2 are LGHDT and YNNKEL (reference sequence).

This clone was seen only once. This sequence joins TRBV4-1 and TRBJ1-2; the D is unclear. Germline-derived CDR1 and CDR2 are MGHRA and YSYEKL. Trimming left V 1 base short and J 4 bases short, with 22 bases between. The CDR3 extends over 18 amino acids. CDR3 bases: TGCGCCAGCAGCCAAGGAGTTTTATCGCGGCAAAAAAGCTATGGCTACACCTTC. Its protein is CASSQGVLSRQKSYGYTF.

The count of this clone is one. V usage is TRBV5-6 and J usage is TRBJ2-3; 8 bases match TRBD1. In germline, CDR1 is SGHDT, CDR2 YYEEEE. The J segment lost 0 bases and the V segment lost 0 bases, leaving 9 bases of the junction unmatched. This CDR3 region has 18 residues. In nucleotides, the CDR3 is TGTGCCAGCAGCTTGGGATCAGGGGGCTACGTGAGCACAGATACGCAGTATTTT. Encoded protein: CASSLGSGGYVSTDTQYF.

The V and J genes are TRBV7-9 and TRBJ2-3; 9 positions match TRBD2. V was pared by 5 bases and J by 4 bases, with 7 bases of the junction left unmatched. Germline CDR1 SEHNR, CDR2 FQNEAQ (reference sequence). CDR3 length: 15 residues. CDR3 sequence reads: CASSPRGGASDTQYF. CDR3 DNA sequence: TGTGCCAGCAGCCCTCGCGGGGGGGCGTCAGATACGCAGTATTTT. Full variable domain (rest looked up from reference TRBV7-9 and TRBJ2-3): DTGVSQNPRHKITKRGQNVTFRCDPISEHNRLYWYRQTLGQGPEFLTYFQNEAQLEKSRLLSDRFSAERPKGSFSTLEIQRTEQGDSAMYLCASSPRGGASDTQYFGPGTRLTVL.

The rearrangement uses TRBV6-5 and TRBJ2-1; D unclear. The V gene's germline CDR1 is MNHEY and CDR2 SVGAGI. The ends were cut back, 5 bases at V and 0 bases at J, with 11 bases in the middle. The CDR3 is made up of 15 amino acids. This CDR3 reads CASSLTRSSYNEQFF. CDR3 sequence (DNA): TGTGCCAGCAGTCTCACACGGAGCTCCTACAATGAGCAGTTCTTC.

The chain carries TRBV6-5 and TRBJ1-5, with D uncertain. Germline CDR1 is MNHEY and CDR2 is SVGAGI. The CDR3 contains 16 residues. Trimming took off 0 bases at V and 4 bases at J, with 13 bases between the two ends. CDR3 DNA sequence: TGTGCCAGCAGTTACTCGGGAGCTACCCCTAATCAGCCCCAGCATTTT. It is translated as CASSYSGATPNQPQHF.

The CDR3 loop is CASSQERTAVNQPQHF. The CDR3, as DNA: TGTGCCAGCAGCCAAGAGAGGACAGCGGTTAATCAGCCCCAGCATTTT. This sequence joins TRBV4-2 and TRBJ1-5; tentative D call: TRBD1 (6 bases). This CDR3 is built from 16 residues. Trimming took off 0 bases at V and 4 bases at J, with 13 bases between the two ends. Germline lookup yields CDR1 LGHNA and CDR2 YNFKEQ.

This clone has at least ten counts. The sample carries other DNA sequences with the same CDR3. This chain uses TRBV7-9 with TRBJ1-6; D unclear. CDR3 length: 16 amino acids. CDR1 and CDR2 from the germline V gene are SEHNR and FQNEAQ (reference sequence). Trimming stripped 1 base from V and 4 bases from J, with 11 bases between. CDR3 bases: TGTGCCAGCAGCTTAGGGGCAGGATTTTATAATTCACCCCTCCACTTT. Protein sequence: CASSLGAGFYNSPLHF.

This sequence joins TRBV20-1 and TRBJ1-1; 9 bases line up with TRBD1. V dropped 3 bases and J dropped 6; count of bases not matched to a gene: 8. This CDR3 comprises 14 residues. Germline assignment: CDR1 DFQATT and CDR2 SNEGSKA (reference sequence). CDR3 bases: TGCAGTGCTAGTACGGGACAGGGATTAGCTGAAGCTTTCTTT. This encodes CSASTGQGLAEAFF.

The chain combines TRBV18 with TRBJ1-4; possible D gene TRBD1, 5 bases. V was clipped by 5 bases and J by 4 bases, with 8 bases between them. The CDR3 runs 13 residues. CDR1 is KGHSH, CDR2 LQKENI, per germline. CDR3 in amino acids: CASSGGLNEKLFF. As DNA, the CDR3 is TGTGCCAGCTCAGGGGGACTTAATGAAAAACTGTTTTTT.